This section outlines one TCR beta chain sequence together with its context. The data were taken from a study of blood T cell repertoires in COVID-19. Study-wide background: PBMCs, B-cell-depleted T cells, or T cells were the source of the cDNA or gDNA that made up the material.

The length of the CDR3 is 13 residues. Germline V lookup: CDR1 MNHEY, CDR2 SVGEGT. V dropped 4 bases and J dropped 2 bases, with 9 bases sitting between them. Original methodology: Amplification of reference gene primers was used by the study to estimate nucleated cell counts. Some clones are missing from TCRdb's copy, which holds only in-frame ones; the method was immunoSEQ multiplex PCR. The V and J calls and clone size are taken from that table; D and trimming were inferred from the DNA. The sample carries about 78,000 clones, almost 90% recorded once. The sequence was collected from a woman of 80 years or more with active or convalescent COVID-19. The J gene is TRBJ2-7, the V gene TRBV6-2 or TRBV6-3; D unresolved. The sequenced sample was peripheral blood. The CDR3 DNA reads as TGTGCCAGCAGTTCATACAGTGCCTACGAGCAGTACTTC. Its translation: CASSSYSAYEQYF.